This T cell receptor (beta chain) was retrieved from a study of T cell repertoires in cytomegalovirus infection. This clonotype was detected only a few times. What it binds is unknown. Via MiXCR, TCRdb re-called the reads, giving one row per CDR3 protein. The profile covers 75,000 to 100,000 distinct CDR3 sequences, with less than 30% appearing a single time and roughly 71% taken by the ten largest. CDR1 is SNHLY and CDR2 is FYNNEI in the germline V gene. The CDR3 is 15 residues long. V lost 0 bases and J lost 3; bases outside the gene matches: 2. The TCR sequence derives from a human donor in good health (CMV status not recorded). Some clones in this sample may be carry-over from other donors' samples. The chain couples TRBV2 to TRBJ2-7, with 10 bases fitting TRBD2. The source was CD8+ T cells from cultured PBMCs, collected from culture after CMV antigen stimulation. CDR3 in amino acids: CASSEASGGSYEQYF. CDR3 DNA sequence: TGTGCCAGCAGTGAAGCTAGCGGGGGGAGCTACGAGCAGTACTTC.